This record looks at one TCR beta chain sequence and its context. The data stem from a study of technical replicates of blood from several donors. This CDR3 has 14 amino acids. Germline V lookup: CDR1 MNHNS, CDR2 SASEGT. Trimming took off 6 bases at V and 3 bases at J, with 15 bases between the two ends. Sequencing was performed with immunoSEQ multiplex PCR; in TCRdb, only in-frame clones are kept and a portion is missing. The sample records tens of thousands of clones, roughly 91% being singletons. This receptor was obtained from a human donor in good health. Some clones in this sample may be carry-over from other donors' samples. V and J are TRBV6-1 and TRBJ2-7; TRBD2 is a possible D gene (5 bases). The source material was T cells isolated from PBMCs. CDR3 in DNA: TGTGCCAGCAGCCTTAACCCCGGGGACTACGAGCAGTACTTC. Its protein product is CASSLNPGDYEQYF.